This T cell receptor (beta chain) was recorded in a study of identical twins. Everyone who donated was a healthy Caucasian. This clonotype was counted a few times. What it binds is unknown. The length of the CDR3 is 14 residues. Trimming removed 3 bases from V and 2 bases from J; junction bases left unmatched: 4. Germline lookup yields CDR1 SQVTM and CDR2 ANQGSEA. General study findings and limits: Memory repertoires lacked the insertion deficit that abundant cord blood beta clonotypes showed. Zero-insertion findings could be partly confounded by invariant cells (MAIT and iNKT cells). In drawing conclusions, the study used cross-sectional statistical analysis and did not follow the same donors.

One entry per CDR3 protein results from TCRdb running MiXCR on the 5' RACE reads. The sample lists around 670,000 distinct CDR3 sequences, roughly 6% seen once, with under 2% in the top ten. The rearrangement uses TRBV29-1 and TRBJ2-5; 9 nucleotides align to TRBD2. The specimen was naive T cells sorted from blood. This clonotype originated in a man aged 18 to 29 in good health. The DNA for the CDR3 is TGCAGCGTTGATGCTAGCGGGATTCAAGAGACCCAGTACTTC. Its translation is CSVDASGIQETQYF.